This T cell receptor (beta chain) stems from a study of T cell responses to AZD1222 COVID-19 vaccine. TCRdb keeps only in-frame clones here, not all; method: immunoSEQ multiplex PCR. The table has around 120,000 clones, 85% to 90% seen once. The CDR3 runs 15 residues. Germline V lookup: CDR1 LGHNA, CDR2 YNFKEQ. The V gene lost 0 bases and the J gene lost 4 bases, with 10 bases spanning the gap. Worth noting for this clone: Antigen unknown.

Points from the study as a whole: The study found vaccine-associated CD4 TCRs spanning spike, dominant at 160-218 and 743-854. The donor group comprised mostly white British people and more females; the analysis possibly underestimated clonal diversity. Repertoires in all cases were sampled only once the peak T cell response had passed.

The source of this sequence is an adult in good health. The chain joins TRBV4-2 to TRBJ1-5; D ambiguous. Sequenced here: peripheral blood, sampled on day 0 of AZD1222 vaccination. This CDR3 reads CASSQEGFGNQPQHF. The CDR3 nucleotides read TGTGCCAGCAGCCAAGAGGGTTTCGGTAATCAGCCCCAGCATTTT.